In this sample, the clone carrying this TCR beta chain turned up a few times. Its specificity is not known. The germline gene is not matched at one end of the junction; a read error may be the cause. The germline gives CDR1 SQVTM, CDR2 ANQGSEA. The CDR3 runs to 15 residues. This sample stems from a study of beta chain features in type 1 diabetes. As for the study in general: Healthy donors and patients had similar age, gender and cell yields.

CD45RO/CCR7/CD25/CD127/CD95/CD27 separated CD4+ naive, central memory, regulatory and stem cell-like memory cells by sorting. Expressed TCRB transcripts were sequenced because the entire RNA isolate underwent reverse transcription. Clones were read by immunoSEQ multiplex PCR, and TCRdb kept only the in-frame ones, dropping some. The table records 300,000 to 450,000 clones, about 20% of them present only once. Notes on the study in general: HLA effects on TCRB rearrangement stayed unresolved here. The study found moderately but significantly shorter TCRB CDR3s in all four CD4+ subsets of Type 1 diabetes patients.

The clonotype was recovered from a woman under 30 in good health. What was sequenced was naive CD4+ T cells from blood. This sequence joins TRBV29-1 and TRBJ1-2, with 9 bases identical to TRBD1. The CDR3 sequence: CSVERTGASTMALYF. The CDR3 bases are TGCAGCGTTGAAAGGACAGGGGCCAGTACTATGGCGCTTTATTTC.